This is a list of T cell receptor beta chains from one sample in a study of PD-L1 blockade in urothelial cancer. The table came from immunoSEQ multiplex PCR; TCRdb's copy has only in-frame clones and leaves some out. The data contain 35,000 to 50,000 clones, 85% to 90% of them singletons. The sequenced sample was PBMCs, obtained around atezolizumab (anti-PD-L1) treatment. These receptors all come from a woman in her fifties or sixties with urothelial cancer. CDR3s include the opening cysteine and the closing phenylalanine or tryptophan. Fields, in order: J gene, clone size, D gene, V gene, CDR3 protein, CDR3 DNA. The D gene is left open where the match is weak. Clone size is not always given. Where it is, it says once, few, many or a class for expanded clones.

j_call: TRBJ2-3; clone_size: -; d_call: -; v_call: TRBV11-2; cdr3_aa: CASRPLEVDTQYF; cdr3_nt: TGTGCCAGCAGACCTCTAGAGGTAGATACGCAGTATTTT
j_call: TRBJ2-7; clone_size: few; d_call: -; v_call: TRBV6-5; cdr3_aa: CASSYSPGRASYEQYF; cdr3_nt: TGTGCCAGCAGTTACTCACCGGGCAGGGCGTCCTACGAGCAGTACTTC
j_call: TRBJ2-1; clone_size: once; d_call: -; v_call: TRBV19; cdr3_aa: CASSMGRDYNEQFF; cdr3_nt: TGTGCCAGTAGTATGGGCAGAGACTACAATGAGCAGTTCTTC
j_call: TRBJ1-1; clone_size: -; d_call: -; v_call: TRBV11-2; cdr3_aa: CASSLGGKPNTEAFF; cdr3_nt: TGTGCCAGCAGCTTAGGGGGCAAACCGAACACTGAAGCTTTCTTT
j_call: TRBJ1-1; clone_size: -; d_call: -; v_call: TRBV28; cdr3_aa: CASSRLVISAEAFF; cdr3_nt: TGTGCCAGCAGCCGCTTAGTGATATCCGCTGAAGCTTTCTTT
j_call: TRBJ1-1; clone_size: -; d_call: TRBD1; v_call: TRBV25-1; cdr3_aa: CASSELRQGSTEAFF; cdr3_nt: TGTGCCAGCAGTGAACTAAGACAGGGGAGCACTGAAGCTTTCTTT
j_call: TRBJ1-3; clone_size: -; d_call: -; v_call: TRBV7-8; cdr3_aa: CASSTTVAISGNTIYF; cdr3_nt: TGTGCCAGCAGCACTACGGTCGCGATCTCTGGAAACACCATATATTTT
j_call: TRBJ2-7; clone_size: -; d_call: -; v_call: TRBV6-5; cdr3_aa: CASRLGGLATYEQYF; cdr3_nt: TGTGCCAGCCGCCTGGGTGGGCTAGCCACCTACGAGCAGTACTTC
j_call: TRBJ2-7; clone_size: -; d_call: -; v_call: TRBV19; cdr3_aa: CASSMTSSREQYF; cdr3_nt: TGTGCCAGTAGTATGACATCCTCTCGCGAGCAGTACTTC
j_call: TRBJ2-7; clone_size: -; d_call: -; v_call: TRBV28; cdr3_aa: CASSLNPGSYEQYF; cdr3_nt: TGTGCCAGCAGTTTAAACCCAGGTAGCTACGAGCAGTACTTC
j_call: TRBJ2-2; clone_size: -; d_call: TRBD1; v_call: TRBV13; cdr3_aa: CASSLEGASPGELFF; cdr3_nt: TGTGCCAGCAGCTTAGAGGGGGCGTCCCCCGGGGAGCTGTTTTTT
j_call: TRBJ2-5; clone_size: -; d_call: -; v_call: TRBV5-1; cdr3_aa: CASSSLTGKETQYF; cdr3_nt: TGCGCCAGCAGCTCTCTGACAGGCAAAGAGACCCAGTACTTC
j_call: TRBJ2-4; clone_size: few; d_call: -; v_call: TRBV2; cdr3_aa: CASSGLGLATKNIQYF; cdr3_nt: TGTGCCAGCAGTGGACTGGGTTTAGCTACCAAAAACATTCAGTACTTC
j_call: TRBJ2-1; clone_size: -; d_call: TRBD2; v_call: TRBV19; cdr3_aa: CASSMVRGGEQFF; cdr3_nt: TGTGCCAGTAGTATGGTACGGGGGGGTGAGCAGTTCTTC
j_call: TRBJ1-5; clone_size: once; d_call: -; v_call: TRBV6-4; cdr3_aa: CASRVDLLGASNQPQHF; cdr3_nt: TGTGCCAGCAGGGTGGATTTGTTGGGGGCCTCTAATCAGCCCCAGCATTTT
j_call: TRBJ2-5; clone_size: -; d_call: -; v_call: TRBV7-2; cdr3_aa: CASSLVGRGETQYF; cdr3_nt: TGTGCCAGCAGCTTAGTTGGCCGGGGGGAGACCCAGTACTTC
j_call: TRBJ2-2; clone_size: -; d_call: TRBD2; v_call: TRBV18; cdr3_aa: CASSLAGVGELFF; cdr3_nt: TGTGCCAGCTCACTAGCGGGAGTCGGGGAGCTGTTTTTT
j_call: TRBJ2-7; clone_size: -; d_call: -; v_call: TRBV9; cdr3_aa: CASSAPGQAYEQYF; cdr3_nt: TGTGCCAGCAGCGCCCCGGGACAAGCCTACGAGCAGTACTTC
j_call: TRBJ2-7; clone_size: -; d_call: -; v_call: TRBV10-2; cdr3_aa: CASSESSIMYEQYF; cdr3_nt: TGCGCCAGCAGTGAGTCCTCTATAATGTACGAGCAGTACTTC
j_call: TRBJ1-2; clone_size: -; d_call: -; v_call: TRBV10-2; cdr3_aa: CASMVDSYGYTF; cdr3_nt: TGCGCCAGCATGGTGGACAGCTATGGCTACACCTTC
j_call: TRBJ2-3; clone_size: -; d_call: -; v_call: TRBV19; cdr3_aa: CASSAEGLNTQYF; cdr3_nt: TGTGCCAGTAGTGCCGAAGGACTGAACACGCAGTATTTT
j_call: TRBJ2-1; clone_size: -; d_call: TRBD1; v_call: TRBV9; cdr3_aa: CASSAQGRPPNEQFF; cdr3_nt: TGTGCCAGCAGCGCACAGGGGCGCCCCCCGAATGAGCAGTTCTTC
j_call: TRBJ2-7; clone_size: -; d_call: TRBD1; v_call: TRBV19; cdr3_aa: CASSPRTGFSYEQYF; cdr3_nt: TGTGCCAGTAGTCCCAGGACAGGTTTCTCCTACGAGCAGTACTTC
j_call: TRBJ1-2; clone_size: -; d_call: -; v_call: TRBV5-6; cdr3_aa: CASSLSRRNLYGYTF; cdr3_nt: TGTGCCAGCAGCTTGAGCAGGAGGAACCTCTATGGCTACACCTTC
j_call: TRBJ1-1; clone_size: -; d_call: -; v_call: TRBV27; cdr3_aa: CASSLTLGGTEAFF; cdr3_nt: TGTGCCAGCAGTTTAACCTTAGGAGGCACTGAAGCTTTCTTT
j_call: TRBJ1-1; clone_size: -; d_call: -; v_call: TRBV19; cdr3_aa: CASSPMTGMNTEAFF; cdr3_nt: TGTGCCAGTAGTCCCATGACAGGAATGAACACTGAAGCTTTCTTT
j_call: TRBJ2-3; clone_size: -; d_call: -; v_call: TRBV9; cdr3_aa: CASSALGGASDTQYF; cdr3_nt: TGTGCCAGCAGCGCGCTGGGCGGGGCGTCGGATACGCAGTATTTT
j_call: TRBJ2-7; clone_size: -; d_call: -; v_call: TRBV27; cdr3_aa: CASSPPGWTYEQYF; cdr3_nt: TGTGCCAGCAGCCCTCCGGGGTGGACCTACGAGCAGTACTTC
j_call: TRBJ2-6; clone_size: -; d_call: -; v_call: TRBV7-2; cdr3_aa: CASRYLTGTGANVLTF; cdr3_nt: TGTGCCAGCAGATACCTGACGGGAACTGGGGCCAACGTCCTGACTTTC
j_call: TRBJ2-2; clone_size: -; d_call: TRBD2; v_call: TRBV5-6; cdr3_aa: CASSFTSGNTGELFF; cdr3_nt: TGTGCCAGCAGCTTCACTAGCGGGAACACCGGGGAGCTGTTTTTT
j_call: TRBJ1-1; clone_size: -; d_call: TRBD1; v_call: TRBV19; cdr3_aa: CASSTDRVNTEAFF; cdr3_nt: TGTGCCAGTAGTACGGACAGGGTGAACACTGAAGCTTTCTTT